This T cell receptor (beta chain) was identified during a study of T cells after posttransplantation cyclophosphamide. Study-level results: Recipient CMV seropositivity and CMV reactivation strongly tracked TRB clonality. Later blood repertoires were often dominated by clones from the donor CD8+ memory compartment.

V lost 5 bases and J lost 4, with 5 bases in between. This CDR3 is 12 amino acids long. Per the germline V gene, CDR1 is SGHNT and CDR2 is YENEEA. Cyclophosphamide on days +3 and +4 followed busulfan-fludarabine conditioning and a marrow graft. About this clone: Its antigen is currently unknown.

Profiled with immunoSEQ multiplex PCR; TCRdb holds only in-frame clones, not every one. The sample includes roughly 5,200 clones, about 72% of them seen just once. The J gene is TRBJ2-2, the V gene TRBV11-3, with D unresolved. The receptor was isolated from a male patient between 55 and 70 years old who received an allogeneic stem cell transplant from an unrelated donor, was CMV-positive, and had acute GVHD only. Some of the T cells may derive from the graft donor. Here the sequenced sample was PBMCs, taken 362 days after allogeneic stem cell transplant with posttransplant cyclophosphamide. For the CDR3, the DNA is TGTGCCAGCAGCGCTACCACCGGGGAGCTGTTTTTT. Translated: CASSATTGELFF.